This is a list of T cell receptor beta chains from one sample in a study of shared clonotypes between healthy human individuals. TCRdb's table, derived via immunoSEQ multiplex PCR, lists solely in-frame clones and lacks some. This table has about 1.1 million clones, about four fifths appearing once. What was sequenced was memory CD4+ T cells from PBMCs. The receptors shown here come from a man between 18 and 29 years old in good health. Some clones in this sample may be carry-over from other donors' samples. CDR3s include the opening cysteine and the closing phenylalanine or tryptophan. A D gene is named only where the DNA matches it firmly. Clone sizes are given selectively: once, few, many, or a class where the clone is expanded.

abundance	v_gene	d_gene	j_gene	CDR3nt	CDR3aa
few	TRBV19	TRBD1	TRBJ1-1	TGTGCCAGTAGTGTGGACAGGTCCCCTGAAGCTTTCTTT	CASSVDRSPEAFF
.	TRBV5-1	TRBD2	TRBJ2-2	TGCGCCAGCACCCTTAGCGGGGGGAACACCGGGGAGCTGTTTTTT	CASTLSGGNTGELFF
.	TRBV9	.	TRBJ1-4	TGTGCCAGCAGCCCCCGAAGGGGGTGGGATCGAACTAATGAAAAACTGTTTTTT	CASSPRRGWDRTNEKLFF
.	TRBV18	.	TRBJ2-5	TGTGCCAGCTCACCCCAGGGAAAGGAGACCCAGTACTTC	CASSPQGKETQYF
.	TRBV19	.	TRBJ2-1	TGTGCCAGTAGTATGGTTAACCTAAATGAGCAGTTCTTC	CASSMVNLNEQFF
.	TRBV5-1	TRBD2	TRBJ2-1	TGCGCCAGCAGCTTTTTTGGCGGGAGGGCCCTTGAGAATGAGCAGTTCTTC	CASSFFGGRALENEQFF
.	TRBV9	TRBD1	TRBJ2-5	TGTGCCAGCAGCGTAACCCACCAGGGGGCAGGGGAGACCCAGTACTTC	CASSVTHQGAGETQYF
.	TRBV7-9	.	TRBJ1-1	TGTGCCAGCAGCTTAGACAGAATAACTGAAGCTTTCTTT	CASSLDRITEAFF
.	TRBV7-2	.	TRBJ1-1	TGTGCCAGCAGCTTAGGAGGGGTATACACTGAAGCTTTCTTT	CASSLGGVYTEAFF
.	TRBV4-2	.	TRBJ1-2	TGTGCCAGCGGCCCCGAGGGCTATGGCTACACCTTC	CASGPEGYGYTF
once	TRBV5-1	TRBD1	TRBJ2-1	TGCGCCAGCAGTCCCGACAGGGGTGGATACAATGAGCAGTTCTTC	CASSPDRGGYNEQFF
.	TRBV5-5	.	TRBJ1-5	TGTGCCAGCAGCCCGGGACCCTCAGGCAATCAGCCCCAGCATTTT	CASSPGPSGNQPQHF